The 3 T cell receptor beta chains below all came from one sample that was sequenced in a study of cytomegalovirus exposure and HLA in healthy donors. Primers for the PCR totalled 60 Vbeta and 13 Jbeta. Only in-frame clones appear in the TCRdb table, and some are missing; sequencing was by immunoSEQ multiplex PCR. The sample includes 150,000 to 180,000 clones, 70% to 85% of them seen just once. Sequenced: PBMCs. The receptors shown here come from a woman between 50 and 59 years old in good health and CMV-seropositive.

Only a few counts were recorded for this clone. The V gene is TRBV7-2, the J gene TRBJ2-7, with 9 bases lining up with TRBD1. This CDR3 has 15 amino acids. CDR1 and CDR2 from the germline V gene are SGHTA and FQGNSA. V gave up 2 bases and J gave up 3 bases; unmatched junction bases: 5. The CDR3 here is CASSLYGDRDYEQYF. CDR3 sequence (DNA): TGTGCCAGCAGCTTATACGGGGACAGGGACTACGAGCAGTACTTC.

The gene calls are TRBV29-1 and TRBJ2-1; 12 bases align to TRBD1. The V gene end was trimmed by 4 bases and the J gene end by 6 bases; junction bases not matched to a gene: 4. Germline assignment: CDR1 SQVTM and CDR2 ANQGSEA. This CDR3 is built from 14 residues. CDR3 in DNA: TGCAGCGTTGGGGACAGGGGGCTCAGCAATGAGCAGTTCTTC. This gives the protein CSVGDRGLSNEQFF.

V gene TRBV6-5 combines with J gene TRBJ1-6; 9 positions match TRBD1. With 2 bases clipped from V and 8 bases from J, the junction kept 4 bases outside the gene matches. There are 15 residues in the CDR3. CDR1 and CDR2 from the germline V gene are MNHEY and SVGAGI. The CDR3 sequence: CASSYDGQGYSPLHF. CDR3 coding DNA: TGTGCCAGCAGTTACGACGGACAGGGGTATTCACCCCTCCACTTT.